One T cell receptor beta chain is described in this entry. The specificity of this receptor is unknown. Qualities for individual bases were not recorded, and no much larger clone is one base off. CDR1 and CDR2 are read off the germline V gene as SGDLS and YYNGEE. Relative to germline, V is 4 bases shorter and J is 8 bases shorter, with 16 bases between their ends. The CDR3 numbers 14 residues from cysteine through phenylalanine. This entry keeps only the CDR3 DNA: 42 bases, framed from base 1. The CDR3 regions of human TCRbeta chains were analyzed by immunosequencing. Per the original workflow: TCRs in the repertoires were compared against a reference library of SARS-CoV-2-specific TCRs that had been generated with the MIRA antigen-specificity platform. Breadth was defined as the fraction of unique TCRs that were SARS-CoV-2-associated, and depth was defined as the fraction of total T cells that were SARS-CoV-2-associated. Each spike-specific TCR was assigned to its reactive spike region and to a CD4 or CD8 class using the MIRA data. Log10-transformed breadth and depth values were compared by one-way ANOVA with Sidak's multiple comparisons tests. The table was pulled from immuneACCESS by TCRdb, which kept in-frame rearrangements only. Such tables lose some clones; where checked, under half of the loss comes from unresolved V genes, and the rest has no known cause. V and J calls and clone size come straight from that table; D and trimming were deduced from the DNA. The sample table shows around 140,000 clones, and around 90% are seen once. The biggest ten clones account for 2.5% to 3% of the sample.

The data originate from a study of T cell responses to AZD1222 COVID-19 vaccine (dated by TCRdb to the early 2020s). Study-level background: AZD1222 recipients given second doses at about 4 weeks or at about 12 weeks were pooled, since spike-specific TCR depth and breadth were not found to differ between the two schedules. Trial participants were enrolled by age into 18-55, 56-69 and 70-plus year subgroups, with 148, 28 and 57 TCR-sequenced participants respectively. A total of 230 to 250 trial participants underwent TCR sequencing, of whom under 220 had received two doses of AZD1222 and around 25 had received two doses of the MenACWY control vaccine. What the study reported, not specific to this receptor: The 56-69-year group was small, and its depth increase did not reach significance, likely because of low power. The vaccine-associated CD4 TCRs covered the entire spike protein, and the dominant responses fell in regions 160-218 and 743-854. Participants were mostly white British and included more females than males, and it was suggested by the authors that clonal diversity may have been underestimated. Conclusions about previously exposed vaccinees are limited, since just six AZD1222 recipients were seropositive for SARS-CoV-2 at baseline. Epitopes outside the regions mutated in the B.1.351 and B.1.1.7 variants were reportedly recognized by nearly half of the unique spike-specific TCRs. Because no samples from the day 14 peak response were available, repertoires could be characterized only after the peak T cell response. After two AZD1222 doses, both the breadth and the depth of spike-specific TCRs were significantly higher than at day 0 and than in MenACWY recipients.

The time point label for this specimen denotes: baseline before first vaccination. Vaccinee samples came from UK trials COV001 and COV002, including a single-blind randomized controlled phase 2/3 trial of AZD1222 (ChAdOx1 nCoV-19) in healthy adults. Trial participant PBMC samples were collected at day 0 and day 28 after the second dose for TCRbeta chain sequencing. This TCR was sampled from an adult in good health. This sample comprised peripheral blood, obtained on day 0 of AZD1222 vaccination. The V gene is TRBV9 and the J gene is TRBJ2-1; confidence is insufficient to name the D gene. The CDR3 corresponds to CASSSGTAGDEQFF. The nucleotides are TGTGCCAGCAGCTCAGGTACTGCTGGGGATGAGCAGTTCTTC.